A selection of T cell receptor beta chains follows, all from one sample in a study of T cells in Graves' hyperthyroidism and ophthalmopathy. MiXCR, run by TCRdb on the multiplex PCR reads, gives a single entry per CDR3 protein. The sample includes roughly 710,000 distinct CDR3 sequences, around 40% of them seen just once. Sequenced input: blood. Receptors originate from a woman between 40 and 55 years old with Graves' hyperthyroidism. Each CDR3 is given with its conserved first and last residue. The D gene is left open where the match is weak. Where a row states a size, it is once, few, many or the class of an expanded clone; other rows omit it.

DNA,CDR3,V,size,J,D
TGTGCCAGCAGCCAAGTAGGGTCAGGGCGCTCTGGAAACACCATATATTTT,CASSQVGSGRSGNTIYF,TRBV7-8,NA,TRBJ1-3,NA
TGCGCCAGCAGCCAAGTCATCAGGGGGGATGAGCAGTACTTC,CASSQVIRGDEQYF,TRBV4-1,few,TRBJ2-7,NA
TGTGCCAGCAGCTTGAGTGGCGGGGAGCTGTTTTTT,CASSLSGGELFF,TRBV5-6,NA,TRBJ2-2,NA
TGTGCCATTAGTGAGGGCAGATACGAGCAGTACTTC,CAISEGRYEQYF,TRBV10-3,many,TRBJ2-7,NA
TGTGCCAGCCTATACTGGAACAGGGGGATTGGTGGCTACACCTTC,CASLYWNRGIGGYTF,TRBV6-5,many,TRBJ1-2,TRBD1
TGTGCCAGCAACCTAGTGAGGAGGAACACTGAAGCTTTCTTT,CASNLVRRNTEAFF,TRBV6-6,NA,TRBJ1-1,NA
TGCGCCAGCGTGGACGGTAACACTGAAGCTTTCTTT,CASVDGNTEAFF,TRBV4-1,few,TRBJ1-1,NA
TGTGCCATCACATGGGACCGGGACAGGGACGGGGAGCTGTTTTTT,CAITWDRDRDGELFF,TRBV10-3,few,TRBJ2-2,TRBD1
TGCAGCGTTCCAGAGACAGGTCTAAGGGGCTACACCTTC,CSVPETGLRGYTF,TRBV29-1,NA,TRBJ1-2,NA
TGTGCCAGTAGTACCCGGACAGAACAGGCTGGGGCCAACGTCCTGACTTTC,CASSTRTEQAGANVLTF,TRBV19,NA,TRBJ2-6,NA
TGCGCCAGCAGCTCTCTGGGGACAGTGGAGACCCAGTACTTC,CASSSLGTVETQYF,TRBV5-1,few,TRBJ2-5,TRBD1
TGTGCCAGCAGTTTGGGGCAGGACGTCGCTGAAGCTTTCTTT,CASSLGQDVAEAFF,TRBV12-3/TRBV12-4,many,TRBJ1-1,NA
TGTGCCAGCAGTTTCAGAGGACTTTCCTACGAGCAGTACTTC,CASSFRGLSYEQYF,TRBV12-3/TRBV12-4,many,TRBJ2-7,NA
TGCGCCAGCAGCCCAGGGACTAGCGGACCGACCTACGAGCAGTACTTC,CASSPGTSGPTYEQYF,TRBV10-2,NA,TRBJ2-7,TRBD2
TGCGCCAGCAGCTTGTTGGGTGGGACGCAATCACCCCTCCACTTT,CASSLLGGTQSPLHF,TRBV5-1,NA,TRBJ1-6,NA
TGTGCCAGCAGTTTTCACGAATCACCCCTCCACTTT,CASSFHESPLHF,TRBV12-3/TRBV12-4,many,TRBJ1-6,NA
TGTGCCAGCCTACAGGGAAAGGAGCCCGAAGCTTTCTTT,CASLQGKEPEAFF,TRBV6-2/TRBV6-3,NA,TRBJ1-1,NA
TGTGCCAGTAGTCTCTATTCGGGGACTGGGGCCAACGTCCTGACTTTC,CASSLYSGTGANVLTF,TRBV19,NA,TRBJ2-6,NA
TGTGCCAGCAGTTTATATACAGCGGGGGACCAAGAGACCCAGTACTTC,CASSLYTAGDQETQYF,TRBV25-1,NA,TRBJ2-5,TRBD2
TGTGCCACATTCCCTCTTCCCATAAAAATCCCTCACAGGGTAGACACTGAAGCTTTCTTT,CATFPLPIKIPHRVDTEAFF,TRBV7-9,NA,TRBJ1-1,NA
TGTGCCACCAGCAGAGATATGAATCCCCTCCACTTT,CATSRDMNPLHF,TRBV15,NA,TRBJ1-6,NA
TGTGCCAGCAGTTACAGAACCGGGGAGCTGTTTTTT,CASSYRTGELFF,TRBV6-6,NA,TRBJ2-2,NA
TGTGCCAGCAGTTTAAACCAGGGGGTCTATGGCTACACCTTC,CASSLNQGVYGYTF,TRBV12-3/TRBV12-4,few,TRBJ1-2,TRBD1
TGTGCCAGCAGCCTAGCAAATGAAGCTTTCTTT,CASSLANEAFF,TRBV7-8,many,TRBJ1-1,NA
TGTGCCATCAGGGGGAACTATGGCTACACCTTC,CAIRGNYGYTF,TRBV10-3,NA,TRBJ1-2,NA
TGTGCCAGCAGTCCGACTTCCGGGACAGGTTTTTACGAGCAGTACTTC,CASSPTSGTGFYEQYF,TRBV7-2,few,TRBJ2-7,TRBD1
TGCAGTGCTAGAGAGCGTCCGGGAGGAGCCGGGGAGCTGTTTTTT,CSARERPGGAGELFF,TRBV20-1,NA,TRBJ2-2,TRBD2
TGTGCCAGCAGTTTTTCCTTCTACGAGCAGTACTTC,CASSFSFYEQYF,TRBV7-9,few,TRBJ2-7,NA
TGTGCCAGCAGTGGACGAGGGAACTCCTACAATGAGCAGTTCTTC,CASSGRGNSYNEQFF,TRBV2,NA,TRBJ2-1,NA
TGTGCCAGCAGCCAATGGGCCCAGGGTAATCAAGAGACCCAGTACTTC,CASSQWAQGNQETQYF,TRBV7-2,NA,TRBJ2-5,NA
TGTGCCAGCAGCTCCGGCGGGGGTAACCAAGAGACCCAGTACTTC,CASSSGGGNQETQYF,TRBV11-2,NA,TRBJ2-5,TRBD2
TGTGCCAGCAGTCGTGATGGGGGGGCGGTCCGGACCCAGTACTTC,CASSRDGGAVRTQYF,TRBV12-3/TRBV12-4,many,TRBJ2-5,NA
TGTGCCAGCAGTCCGGACAGATCCTACTATGGCTACACCTTC,CASSPDRSYYGYTF,TRBV14,few,TRBJ1-2,NA
TGTGCCAGCAGGGTTGAGCGGGGGATCACTGAAGCTTTCTTT,CASRVERGITEAFF,TRBV6-5,few,TRBJ1-1,NA
TGCGCCAGCAACGTTCCTGGCGGGACCGGGGAGCTGTTTTTT,CASNVPGGTGELFF,TRBV5-1,NA,TRBJ2-2,NA
TGTGCCAGCAGCTCCCAGGGGGTGGAGATGAACACTGAAGCTTTCTTT,CASSSQGVEMNTEAFF,TRBV7-8,many,TRBJ1-1,TRBD1
TGTGCCAGCAGCTTGTATCAGGTGAACACTGAAGCTTTCTTT,CASSLYQVNTEAFF,TRBV5-6,many,TRBJ1-1,NA
TGTGCCAGCAGTCGCCTCAGGACTAGCGGGAGTGCGCTGGGCGAGCAGTACTTC,CASSRLRTSGSALGEQYF,TRBV6-5,NA,TRBJ2-7,TRBD2
TGCAGCGTTGAAGGCTGGGGCACTGAAGCTTTCTTT,CSVEGWGTEAFF,TRBV29-1,many,TRBJ1-1,NA
TGTGCCAGTAGTTACGGGACAGCTAATTCACCCCTCCACTTT,CASSYGTANSPLHF,TRBV19,NA,TRBJ1-6,TRBD1
TGTGCCACCAGCAGGGCCTCCTTGCGGGAGGGTTCCTACGAGCAGTACTTC,CATSRASLREGSYEQYF,TRBV15,many,TRBJ2-7,TRBD2
TGTGCCAGCAGTCGACAGGGGCCCTACCGGTATGGCTACACCTTC,CASSRQGPYRYGYTF,TRBV5-6,few,TRBJ1-2,TRBD1
TGTGCCAGCAGTTTAGCGACTCTCGGGGGCTTCGGCTACACCTTC,CASSLATLGGFGYTF,TRBV12-3/TRBV12-4,many,TRBJ1-2,NA
TGTGCCAGCAGTCAAAGCCCCGAGACAGGGCAGGGAGAGACCCAGTACTTC,CASSQSPETGQGETQYF,TRBV7-8,NA,TRBJ2-5,TRBD1
TGCGCCAGCAGCCCGATGACAGGGGATCAGCCCCAGCATTTT,CASSPMTGDQPQHF,TRBV5-1,few,TRBJ1-5,TRBD1
TGTGCCAGCAGGATTGGGCCAGCCCAGCATTTT,CASRIGPAQHF,TRBV6-6,NA,TRBJ1-5,NA
TGTGCCAGCAGACTACGTGGATCGTACATCACCGGGGAGCTGTTTTTT,CASRLRGSYITGELFF,TRBV10-3,NA,TRBJ2-2,NA
TGTGCCAGCACGGCGGGTGTCACTGAAGCTTTCTTT,CASTAGVTEAFF,TRBV6-5,few,TRBJ1-1,NA
TGTGCCATCAGTGAGTCGAGCCTAGCGGGAGACGAGCAGTACTTC,CAISESSLAGDEQYF,TRBV10-3,many,TRBJ2-7,TRBD2
TGCGCCAGCAGCCAAGTCCGCGGGGGCTACGAGCAGTACTTC,CASSQVRGGYEQYF,TRBV7-8,NA,TRBJ2-7,TRBD2
TGTGCCAGCAGTTCACCAGCTGAAGCTTTCTTT,CASSSPAEAFF,TRBV2,NA,TRBJ1-1,NA